This note documents a single TCR beta chain sequence. The entry originates in a study of T-cell reconstitution after alpha-beta-depleted transplantation in children. V lost 7 bases to trimming and J lost 6 bases; unmatched junction nucleotides: 12. There are 14 residues in the CDR3. In germline, CDR1 is DFQATT, CDR2 SNEGSKA (reference sequence). Unique molecular identifiers were incorporated when the TCRbeta library was constructed. One entry per CDR3 protein, called by TCRdb with MiXCR from the PCR reads. The sample consists of just over 950,000 distinct CDR3 sequences, about 30% of them appearing once.

The gene calls are TRBV20-1 and TRBJ2-3, with TRBD2 matching over 8 bases. Sequencing used PBMCs, mostly from graft donor cells, obtained 360 days after TCRalphabeta/CD19-depleted stem cell transplant. The sequence was obtained from a boy under two years old who had a stem cell transplant for SCID, so the T cells may come from the graft donor. The CDR3 loop reads CSGKKRGLLDTQYF. CDR3 DNA: TGCAGTGGAAAGAAGCGGGGGCTTTTGGATACGCAGTATTTT.